Below, 14 T cell receptor beta chains from the same sample are listed, as sequenced in a study of T-cell reconstitution after alpha-beta-depleted transplantation in children. It was with unique molecular identifiers that the TCRbeta library was prepared. In TCRdb, the PCR reads were re-called with MiXCR into one record per CDR3 protein. The table shows just over 950,000 distinct CDR3 sequences, with about 29% occurring only once. The sequencing used PBMCs, mostly from graft donor cells, collected 360 days after TCRalphabeta/CD19-depleted stem cell transplant. The receptors were sampled from a boy under two years old who had a stem cell transplant for SCID, so the T cells may come from the graft donor.

In DNA form, the CDR3 reads TGTGCCAGCAGCTCCCAGCAGGGTCCAACTGAAGCTTTCTTT. Translating gives CASSSQQGPTEAFF. The chain links TRBV9 to TRBJ1-1, with D tentatively TRBD1 (5 bases). Germline V lookup: CDR1 SGDLS, CDR2 YYNGEE. V was cut by 4 bases and J by 5 bases, with 15 bases left in between. The CDR3 is 14 amino acids.

The genes are TRBV4-3 and TRBJ1-2; D is unclear. The germline V and J ends were trimmed by 0 bases and 8 bases, with 10 bases remaining between them. CDR1 is LGHNA and CDR2 is YSLEER in the germline V gene. The CDR3 runs to 13 residues. The CDR3 region has the DNA TGCGCCAGCAGCCAAGATCCCCAGGCCGGCTACACCTTC. This encodes CASSQDPQAGYTF.

J is TRBJ1-4 and V is TRBV7-8, with TRBD1 identical over 8 bases. V was pared by 5 bases and J by 6 bases, with 8 bases of the junction left unmatched. CDR1 SGHVS and CDR2 FQNEAQ come from the germline V gene. The CDR3 sequence is 15 residues long. CDR3 residues: CASSVPGGVDEKLFF. Here the CDR3 DNA reads TGTGCCAGCAGCGTACCAGGGGGCGTTGATGAAAAACTGTTTTTT.

The rearrangement joins TRBV5-1 to TRBJ2-1; possibly TRBD1 or TRBD2 for D (6 bases each). The CDR3 totals 16 residues. V was shortened by 7 bases and J by 4 bases, with 21 bases between the two germline ends. Germline-derived CDR1 and CDR2 are SGHRS and YFSETQ. CDR3 sequence: CASCELRGPGYNEQFF. The CDR3 DNA follows: TGCGCCAGCTGTGAGCTACGGGGGCCGGGATACAATGAGCAGTTCTTC.

This clonotype was seen a handful of times. The chain carries TRBV12-3 or TRBV12-4 and TRBJ1-1, with TRBD1 matching over 7 bases. This CDR3 has 15 residues. The ends lost 6 bases at V and 1 base at J; junction bases unmatched: 8. The CDR3 protein is CASRLRGGRNTEAFF. Here the CDR3 DNA reads TGTGCCAGCAGGCTCCGAGGGGGCCGGAACACTGAAGCTTTCTTT.

V and J are TRBV5-4 and TRBJ2-3, with 9 bases aligning to TRBD2. V dropped 5 bases and J dropped 2; count of bases not matched to a gene: 9. The CDR3 is 16 amino acids. In germline, CDR1 is SGHNT, CDR2 YYREEE (reference sequence). The CDR3 DNA sequence: TGTGCCAGCAGATACACCCTAGCGGGGAACACAGATACGCAGTATTTT. Its translation is CASRYTLAGNTDTQYF.

Only a few counts were recorded for this clonotype. CDR3 DNA: TGTGCCAGCAGTGTCGGGACTCCGGTTTACGAGCAGTACTTC. Translated, it gives CASSVGTPVYEQYF. The genes are TRBV12-3 or TRBV12-4 and TRBJ2-7, with D tentatively TRBD2 (6 bases). CDR3 length: 14 residues. Trimming stripped 5 bases from V and 4 bases from J, with 15 bases between.

This clonotype appeared a few times. V and J are TRBV6-2 or TRBV6-3 and TRBJ2-5, with D hard to call. Germline V gives CDR1 MNHEY, CDR2 SVGEGT. Trimming stripped 0 bases from V and 2 bases from J, with 10 bases between. This CDR3 comprises 15 residues. As DNA, the CDR3 is TGTGCCAGCAGTTACTCGACGACAAGACAAGAGACCCAGTACTTC. Translating gives CASSYSTTRQETQYF.

This clonotype was counted between two and nine times. The chain carries TRBV20-1 and TRBJ2-5; D possibly corresponds to TRBD2 (6 bases). Germline-derived CDR1 and CDR2 are DFQATT and SNEGSKA (reference sequence). The CDR3 totals 13 residues. V was shortened by 2 bases and J by 5 bases, with 12 bases between the two germline ends. The CDR3 sequence is CSARPPREETQYF. The CDR3 DNA is TGCAGTGCTAGACCCCCCCGGGAGGAGACCCAGTACTTC.

This clonotype was seen at least ten times. The rearrangement uses TRBV2 and TRBJ1-1; D gene ambiguous. Trimming removed 7 bases from V and 1 base from J, with 10 bases in between. CDR3 length: 13 residues. Germline CDR1 reads SNHLY; CDR2 reads FYNNEI. In nucleotides, the CDR3 is TGTGCCAGCACCACCGGCCCGAACACTGAAGCTTTCTTT. Protein product: CASTTGPNTEAFF.

V usage is TRBV4-3 and J usage is TRBJ2-1; maybe TRBD1 (5 bases). The CDR3 is 16 amino acids. Germline CDR1 LGHNA, CDR2 YSLEER. V was pared by 0 bases and J by 4 bases, with 13 bases between. In DNA form, the CDR3 reads TGCGCCAGCAGCCAAGATTTCACAGGAAGTTACAATGAGCAGTTCTTC. Translation gives CASSQDFTGSYNEQFF.

This clonotype was counted between two and nine times. The gene calls are TRBV18 and TRBJ2-1; D is possibly TRBD2 (5 bases). There are 15 residues in the CDR3. The germline V gene encodes CDR1 KGHSH and CDR2 LQKENI. Trimming removed 3 bases from V and 10 bases from J, with 19 bases in between. CDR3 protein: CASSPPWELRREQFF. In nucleotides, the CDR3 is TGTGCCAGCTCACCCCCTTGGGAGCTGAGGAGGGAGCAGTTCTTC. Supplemented by reference TRBV18 and TRBJ2-1, the full variable domain reads NAGVMQNPRHLVRRRGQEARLRCSPMKGHSHVYWYRQLPEEGLKFMVYLQKENIIDESGMPKERFSAEFPKEGPSILRIQQVVRGDSAAYFCASSPPWELRREQFFGPGTRLTVL.

The chain combines TRBV4-2 with TRBJ2-2; 8 bases align to TRBD2. Trimming cost V 3 bases and J 0 bases; bases outside gene matches: 9. Germline-derived CDR1 and CDR2 are LGHNA and YNFKEQ. This CDR3 comprises 18 residues. This CDR3 reads CASSHGGATSPNTGELFF. CDR3 nucleotide sequence: TGTGCCAGCAGCCACGGGGGGGCTACCTCTCCGAACACCGGGGAGCTGTTTTTT.

This clonotype was seen ten or more times. The rearrangement joins TRBV10-3 to TRBJ2-7; D ambiguous. CDR1 and CDR2 from the germline V gene are ENHRY and SYGVKD. The CDR3 runs 12 residues. The V gene lost 3 bases and the J gene lost 7 bases, with 10 bases spanning the gap. The CDR3 here is CAISDPPLEQYF. As DNA, the CDR3 is TGTGCCATCAGTGATCCACCCTTGGAGCAGTACTTC.